The 14 T cell receptor beta chains presented below share a single source sample, sequenced in a study of blood T cells in healthy people across ages. It was with a sample-barcoded 5' primer and a J-beta primer mix that a second PCR of roughly 7 to 12 cycles was run. TCRdb used MiXCR to reprocess the 5' RACE reads, holding one entry per CDR3 protein. The sample holds some 1,800,000 distinct CDR3 sequences, about 39% seen once. The sequenced sample was blood. Every receptor here comes from a human donor in good health.

This chain connects TRBV7-9 to TRBJ2-1, with 7 bases that match TRBD2. Germline V gene lookup returns CDR1 SEHNR and CDR2 FQNEAQ (reference sequence). This CDR3 region has 14 residues. Unmatched junction bases numbered 6, after V lost 2 bases and J lost 8 bases. This chain's CDR3 is CASSLSGGSHEQFF. CDR3 DNA sequence: TGTGCCAGCAGCTTATCGGGGGGTTCCCATGAGCAGTTCTTC.

The V and J genes are TRBV20-1 and TRBJ1-2; D is possibly TRBD1 (5 bases). CDR3 size: 13 residues. Per germline, CDR1 DFQATT and CDR2 SNEGSKA (reference sequence). CDR3 bases: TGCATCCCGGGGGACGGGGGGGTTTATGGCTACACCTTC. Its translation is CIPGDGGVYGYTF.

This clonotype was detected once. A junction end diverges from the germline sequence, so it may reflect a read error. The genes are TRBV5-1 and TRBJ2-3; D possibly uses TRBD1 or TRBD2 (6 bases each). The CDR3 extends over 14 amino acids. Germline lookup yields CDR1 SGHRS and CDR2 YFSETQ. For the CDR3, the DNA is TGCGCCAACAGGGTTCGGGGGTCTGCAGATACGCGGTATTTT. Protein sequence: CANRVRGSADTRYF. Filled out from reference TRBV5-1 and TRBJ2-3, the complete variable domain reads KAGVTQTPRYLIKTRGQQVTLSCSPISGHRSVSWYQQTPGQGLQFLFEYFSETQRNKGNFPGRFSGRQFSNSRSEMNVSTLELGDSALYLCANRVRGSADTRYFGPGTRLTVL.

The chain uses TRBV6-1 and TRBJ2-1; 8 bases map to TRBD1. The closer fit of TRBJ2-7 to the DNA end suggests the J call may be wrong. The CDR3 runs 13 residues. The germline V gene encodes CDR1 MNHNS and CDR2 SASEGT. The CDR3 bases are TGTGCCAGCAGGAGACAGGGGAAGTACGAGCAGTACTTC. Protein sequence: CASRRQGKYEQYF.

The rearrangement joins TRBV28 to TRBJ2-3; D is perhaps TRBD1 or TRBD2 (5 bases each). The CDR3 contains 14 residues. V lost 6 bases, J lost 4 bases, and 14 bases lay in between. Germline V gene data show CDR1 as MDHEN and CDR2 as SYDVKM. The CDR3 DNA reads TGTGCCAGCAGCTCGGGACGAGTAGCAGATACGCAGTATTTT. Encoded protein: CASSSGRVADTQYF.

V usage is TRBV21-1 and J usage is TRBJ1-2; the tabulated D call, TRBD1, remains unverified against the DNA. TRBV21-1 constitutes a pseudogene. This CDR3 has 15 residues. CDR3 coding DNA: TGTGCCAGCCCCGACGGGACAGGCAAGAACTATGGCTACACCTTC. This translates into CASPDGTGKNYGYTF.

The CDR3 sequence is CASSFQGGLLPDTQYF. CDR3 DNA sequence: TGTGCCAGCAGTTTCCAGGGCGGTCTTCTGCCAGATACGCAGTATTTT. V and J are TRBV6-2 or TRBV6-3 and TRBJ2-3, with D possibly being TRBD1 (5 bases). The CDR3 is 16 residues long. The germline V gene has CDR1 MNHEY and CDR2 SVGEGT. V lost 4 bases and J 4 bases, leaving 18 bases between the germline ends.

This clonotype was counted ten times or more. CDR3 sequence: CASSLGGTNYGYTF. CDR3 bases: TGCGCCAGCAGCTTAGGGGGTACTAACTATGGCTACACCTTC. The V gene is TRBV5-1, the J gene TRBJ1-2, with a tentative D call TRBD1 (6 bases). The CDR3 has 14 residues. CDR1 is SGHRS and CDR2 is YFSETQ in the germline V gene. Trimming shortened V by 2 bases and J by 0 bases, and 8 bases separated the two germline ends. Combining the CDR3 with reference TRBV5-1 and TRBJ1-2 gives the whole variable domain KAGVTQTPRYLIKTRGQQVTLSCSPISGHRSVSWYQQTPGQGLQFLFEYFSETQRNKGNFPGRFSGRQFSNSRSEMNVSTLELGDSALYLCASSLGGTNYGYTFGSGTRLTVV.

This clonotype was recorded only once. The rearrangement joins TRBV5-1 to TRBJ2-5, with 10 positions matching TRBD1. Judging by the DNA end, TRBJ2-7 fits better; the J call may be wrong. Germline CDR1 reads SGHRS; CDR2 reads YFSETQ. The CDR3 extends over 14 amino acids. The CDR3 DNA follows: TGCGCCAGCAGGTTGACAGGGGGCGTTGACGAGCAGTACTTC. Residues: CASRLTGGVDEQYF.

This clonotype was counted only a few times. The CDR3 reads CASSLDTVIQETQYF. The CDR3 region has the DNA TGTGCCAGCAGCCTAGATACAGTGATCCAAGAGACCCAGTACTTC. The chain links TRBV7-2 to TRBJ2-7; D is undetermined. The J call may be wrong; the DNA end is better matched by TRBJ2-5. This CDR3 is built from 15 residues. Germline assignment: CDR1 SGHTA and CDR2 FQGNSA.

This chain links TRBV7-6 with TRBJ2-5; tentative D call: TRBD1 (5 bases). The CDR3 spans 15 residues. CDR1 SGHVS and CDR2 FNYEAQ come from the germline V gene. V lost 10 bases to trimming and J lost 1 base, with 19 bases between them. The CDR3, as DNA: TGTGCCAACAGATTAGGGGTCCGCAGCCAAGAGACCCAGTACTTC. It is translated as CANRLGVRSQETQYF.

The rearrangement uses TRBV4-2 and TRBJ1-2; TRBD1 is a possible D gene (5 bases). V dropped 1 base and J dropped 0 bases, with 18 bases sitting between them. CDR1 LGHNA and CDR2 YNFKEQ come from the germline V gene. The CDR3 totals 18 residues. Here the CDR3 reads CASSQGGHPWGTNYGYTF. CDR3 DNA sequence: TGTGCCAGCAGCCAAGGAGGTCATCCATGGGGGACTAACTATGGCTACACCTTC.

The rearrangement joins TRBV10-3 to TRBJ2-3, with D possibly TRBD1 on 5 matching bases. The CDR3 consists of 14 residues. The germline gives CDR1 ENHRY, CDR2 SYGVKD. V was cut by 6 bases and J by 2 bases, with 12 bases left in between. CDR3 coding DNA: TGTGCCATCAGCAGGGCAGACAACACAGATACGCAGTATTTT. Protein product: CAISRADNTDTQYF.

The CDR3 DNA sequence: TGTGCCAGTAGTATCGGGCAGATAGCTTCCAATCAGCCCCAGCATTTT. Protein: CASSIGQIASNQPQHF. V gene TRBV19 combines with J gene TRBJ1-5; D unresolved. V dropped 3 bases and J dropped 3 bases, with 15 bases sitting between them. CDR1 LNHDA and CDR2 SQIVND come from the germline V gene (reference sequence). The CDR3 totals 16 residues.